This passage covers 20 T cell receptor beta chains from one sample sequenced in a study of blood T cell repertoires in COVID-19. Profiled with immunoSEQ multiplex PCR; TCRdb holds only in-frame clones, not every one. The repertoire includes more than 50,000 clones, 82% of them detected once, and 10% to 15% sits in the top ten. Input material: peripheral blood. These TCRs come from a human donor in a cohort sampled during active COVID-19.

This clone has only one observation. The CDR3 DNA reads TGTGCCAGCAGCTGGATCGGGGGTTTCAGCACAGATACGCAGTATTTT. Protein sequence: CASSWIGGFSTDTQYF. The chain couples TRBV7-2 to TRBJ2-3; perhaps TRBD2 as D (6 bases). Germline CDR1 is SGHTA and CDR2 is FQGNSA. The CDR3 is 16 amino acids. Trimming left V 4 bases short and J 0 bases short, with 14 bases between.

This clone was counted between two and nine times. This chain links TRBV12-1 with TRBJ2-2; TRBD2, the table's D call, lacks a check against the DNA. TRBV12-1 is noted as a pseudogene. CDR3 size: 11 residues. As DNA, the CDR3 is TGTGCCAGCAGCTTTCGTCGGGAGCTGTTTTTT. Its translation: CASSFRRELFF.

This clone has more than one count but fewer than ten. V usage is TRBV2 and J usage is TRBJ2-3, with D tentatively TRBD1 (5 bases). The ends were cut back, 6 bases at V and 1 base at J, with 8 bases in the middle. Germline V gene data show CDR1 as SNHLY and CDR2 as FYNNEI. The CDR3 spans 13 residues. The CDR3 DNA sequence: TGTGCCAGCAGAGAGACAGGCACAGATACGCAGTATTTT. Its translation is CASRETGTDTQYF.

CDR3 DNA: TGTGCCAGCAGCTTCCCCCCTAGCGACCACAATGAGCAGTTCTTC. Translated, it gives CASSFPPSDHNEQFF. The chain has TRBV7-8 and TRBJ2-1; D perhaps matches TRBD2 (6 bases). The CDR3 covers 15 residues. The germline V gene encodes CDR1 SGHVS and CDR2 FQNEAQ. V lost 3 bases and J 5 bases, leaving 14 bases between the germline ends.

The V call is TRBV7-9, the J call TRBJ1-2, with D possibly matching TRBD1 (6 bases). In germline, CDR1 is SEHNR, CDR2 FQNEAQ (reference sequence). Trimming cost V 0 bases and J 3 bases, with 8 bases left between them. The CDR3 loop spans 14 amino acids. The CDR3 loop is CASSLAGGYYGYTF. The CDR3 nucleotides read TGTGCCAGCAGCTTAGCTGGGGGCTACTATGGCTACACCTTC. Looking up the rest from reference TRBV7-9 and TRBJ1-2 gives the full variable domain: DTGVSQNPRHKITKRGQNVTFRCDPISEHNRLYWYRQTLGQGPEFLTYFQNEAQLEKSRLLSDRFSAERPKGSFSTLEIQRTEQGDSAMYLCASSLAGGYYGYTFGSGTRLTVV.

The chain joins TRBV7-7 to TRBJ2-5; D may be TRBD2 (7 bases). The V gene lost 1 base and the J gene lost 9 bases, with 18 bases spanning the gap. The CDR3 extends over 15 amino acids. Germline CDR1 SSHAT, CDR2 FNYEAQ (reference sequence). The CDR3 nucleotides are TGTGCCAGCAGCTTAGAGACCTCCAAGGGGGGGGCCCAGTACTTC. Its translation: CASSLETSKGGAQYF.

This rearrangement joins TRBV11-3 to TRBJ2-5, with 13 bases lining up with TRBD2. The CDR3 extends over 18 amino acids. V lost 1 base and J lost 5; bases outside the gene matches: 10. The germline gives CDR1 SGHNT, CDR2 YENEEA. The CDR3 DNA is TGTGCCAGCAGCTTAGGAGCCGGGACTAGCGGGGCGAGGGAGACCCAGTACTTC. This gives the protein CASSLGAGTSGARETQYF.

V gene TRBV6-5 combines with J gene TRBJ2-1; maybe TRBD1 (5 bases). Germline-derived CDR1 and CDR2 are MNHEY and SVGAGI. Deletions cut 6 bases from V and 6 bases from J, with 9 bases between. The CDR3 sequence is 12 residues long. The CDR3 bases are TGTGCCAGCAGGTGGACAACCAATGAGCAGTTCTTC. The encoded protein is CASRWTTNEQFF.

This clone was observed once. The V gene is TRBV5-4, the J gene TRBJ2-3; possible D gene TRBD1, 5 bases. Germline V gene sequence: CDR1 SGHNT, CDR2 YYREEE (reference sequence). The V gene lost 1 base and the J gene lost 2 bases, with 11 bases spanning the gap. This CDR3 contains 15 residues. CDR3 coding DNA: TGTGCCAGCAGCTTGATAGGGGCACTCACAGATACGCAGTATTTT. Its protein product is CASSLIGALTDTQYF.

The CDR3 nucleotides are TGTGCCAGCAGCTCGGGTGAGGAGACCCAGTACTTC. As protein: CASSSGEETQYF. The V and J genes are TRBV7-9 and TRBJ2-5; D is unresolved. The V end was cut by 4 bases, the J end by 5 bases, with 8 bases between. Germline V gene lookup returns CDR1 SEHNR and CDR2 FQNEAQ (reference sequence). The CDR3 covers 12 residues.

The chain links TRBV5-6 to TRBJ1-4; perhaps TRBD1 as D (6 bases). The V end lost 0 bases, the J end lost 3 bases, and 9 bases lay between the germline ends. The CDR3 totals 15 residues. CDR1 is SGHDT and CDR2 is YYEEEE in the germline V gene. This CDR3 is CASSLGQAANEKLFF. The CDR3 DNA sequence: TGTGCCAGCAGCTTGGGACAGGCAGCTAATGAAAAACTGTTTTTT.

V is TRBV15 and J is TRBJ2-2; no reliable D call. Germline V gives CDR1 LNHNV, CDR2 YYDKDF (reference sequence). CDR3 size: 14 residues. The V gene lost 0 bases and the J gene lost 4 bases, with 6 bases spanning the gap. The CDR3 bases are TGTGCCACCAGCAGAGATCTGAGCACCGGGGAGCTGTTTTTT. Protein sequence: CATSRDLSTGELFF.

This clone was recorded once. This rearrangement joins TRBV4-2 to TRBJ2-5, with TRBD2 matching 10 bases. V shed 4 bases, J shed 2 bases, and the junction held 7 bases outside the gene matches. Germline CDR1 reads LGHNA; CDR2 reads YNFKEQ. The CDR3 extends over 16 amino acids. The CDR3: CASSPSGGARQETQYF. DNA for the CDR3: TGTGCCAGCAGCCCTAGCGGGGGAGCTAGACAAGAGACCCAGTACTTC.

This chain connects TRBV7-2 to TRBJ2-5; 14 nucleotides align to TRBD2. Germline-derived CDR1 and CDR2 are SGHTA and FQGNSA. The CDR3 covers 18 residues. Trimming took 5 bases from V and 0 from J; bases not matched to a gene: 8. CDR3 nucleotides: TGTGCCAGCAGCACGAGCAGGACTAGCGGGGGGTACCAAGAGACCCAGTACTTC. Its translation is CASSTSRTSGGYQETQYF. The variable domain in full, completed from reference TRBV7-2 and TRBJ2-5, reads GAGVSQSPSNKVTEKGKDVELRCDPISGHTALYWYRQSLGQGLEFLIYFQGNSAPDKSGLPSDRFSAERTGGSVSTLTIQRTQQEDSAVYLCASSTSRTSGGYQETQYFGPGTRLLVL.

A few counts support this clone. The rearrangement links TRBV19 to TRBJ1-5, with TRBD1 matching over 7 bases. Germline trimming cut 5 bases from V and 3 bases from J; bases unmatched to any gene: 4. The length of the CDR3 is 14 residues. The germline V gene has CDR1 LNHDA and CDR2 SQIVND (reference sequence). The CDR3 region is CASSSTGFNQPQHF. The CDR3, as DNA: TGTGCCAGTAGTTCGACAGGGTTCAATCAGCCCCAGCATTTT. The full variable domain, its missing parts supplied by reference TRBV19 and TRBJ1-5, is DGGITQSPKYLFRKEGQNVTLSCEQNLNHDAMYWYRQDPGQGLRLIYYSQIVNDFQKGDIAEGYSVSREKKESFPLTVTSAQKNPTAFYLCASSSTGFNQPQHFGDGTRLSIL.

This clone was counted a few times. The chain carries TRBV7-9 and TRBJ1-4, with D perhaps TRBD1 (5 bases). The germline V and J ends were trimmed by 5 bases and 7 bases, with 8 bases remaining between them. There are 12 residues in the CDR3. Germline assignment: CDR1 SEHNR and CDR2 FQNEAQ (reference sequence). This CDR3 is CASSPGGEKLFF. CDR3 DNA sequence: TGTGCCAGCAGCCCCGGGGGTGAAAAACTGTTTTTT.

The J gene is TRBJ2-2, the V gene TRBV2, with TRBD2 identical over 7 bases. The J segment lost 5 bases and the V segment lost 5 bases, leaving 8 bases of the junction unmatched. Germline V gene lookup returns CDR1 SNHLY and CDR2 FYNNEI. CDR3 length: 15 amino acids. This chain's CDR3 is CASSWTGGGTGELFF. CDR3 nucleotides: TGTGCCAGCAGTTGGACGGGGGGAGGTACCGGGGAGCTGTTTTTT.

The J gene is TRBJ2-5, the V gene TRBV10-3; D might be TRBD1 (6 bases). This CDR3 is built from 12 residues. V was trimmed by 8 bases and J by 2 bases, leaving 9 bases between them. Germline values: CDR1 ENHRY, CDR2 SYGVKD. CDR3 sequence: CAISGVQETQYF. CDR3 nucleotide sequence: TGTGCCATCTCAGGGGTTCAAGAGACCCAGTACTTC.

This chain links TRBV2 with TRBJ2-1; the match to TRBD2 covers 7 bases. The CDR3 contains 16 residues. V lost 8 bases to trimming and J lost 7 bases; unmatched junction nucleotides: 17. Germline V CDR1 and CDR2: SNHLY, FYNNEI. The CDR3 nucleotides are TGTGCCAGCTCTCCAAGGGGAGGGGCTTATCGAAATGAGCAGTTCTTC. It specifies CASSPRGGAYRNEQFF.

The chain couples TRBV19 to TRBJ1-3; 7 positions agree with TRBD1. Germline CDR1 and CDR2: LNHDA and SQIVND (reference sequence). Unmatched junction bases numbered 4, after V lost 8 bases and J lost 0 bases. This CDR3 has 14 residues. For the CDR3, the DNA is TGTGCCAGTGGCGGGGACAGCTCTGGAAACACCATATATTTT. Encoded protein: CASGGDSSGNTIYF.